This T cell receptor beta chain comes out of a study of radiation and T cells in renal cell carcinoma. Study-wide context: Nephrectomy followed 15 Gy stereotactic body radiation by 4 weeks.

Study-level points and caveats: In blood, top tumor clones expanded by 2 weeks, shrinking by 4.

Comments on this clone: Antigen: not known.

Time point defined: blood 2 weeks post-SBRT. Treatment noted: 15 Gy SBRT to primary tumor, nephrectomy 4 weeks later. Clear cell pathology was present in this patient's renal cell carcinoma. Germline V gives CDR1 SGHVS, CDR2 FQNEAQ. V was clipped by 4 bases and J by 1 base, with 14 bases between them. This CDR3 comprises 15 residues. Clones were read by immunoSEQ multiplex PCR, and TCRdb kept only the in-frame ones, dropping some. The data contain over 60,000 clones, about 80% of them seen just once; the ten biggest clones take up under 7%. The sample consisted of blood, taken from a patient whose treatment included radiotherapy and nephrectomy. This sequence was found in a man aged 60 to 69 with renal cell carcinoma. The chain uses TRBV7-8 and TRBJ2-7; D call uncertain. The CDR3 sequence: CASSWAPVGSYEQYV. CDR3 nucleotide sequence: TGTGCCAGCAGCTGGGCTCCCGTAGGGTCCTACGAGCAGTACGTC.